Below are 20 T cell receptor beta chains sequenced from a single sample in a study of blood T cell repertoires in COVID-19. Profiling relied on immunoSEQ multiplex PCR, and the TCRdb table lists in-frame clones only, not all of them. The top ten hold about 8.7% of the sample, which has fewer than 350,000 clones, around nine tenths seen once. The sequenced material came from peripheral blood. All receptors come from a man aged 40-55 years with active or convalescent COVID-19.

The CDR3 bases are TGTGCCAGCAGTTTTCGCCAGACAGGGAAAGAGACCCAGTACTTC. It specifies CASSFRQTGKETQYF. The V call is TRBV6-5, the J call TRBJ2-5; the match to TRBD1 covers 7 bases. The germline V gene has CDR1 MNHEY and CDR2 SVGAGI. V lost 4 bases to trimming and J lost 3 bases; unmatched junction nucleotides: 8. There are 15 residues in the CDR3.

The chain employs TRBV19 and TRBJ2-6; D call uncertain. The V end was cut by 4 bases, the J end by 0 bases, with 4 bases between. This CDR3 region has 14 residues. The germline V gene has CDR1 LNHDA and CDR2 SQIVND (reference sequence). CDR3: CASSRASGANVLTF. Written as DNA, the CDR3 is TGTGCCAGTAGTAGGGCCTCTGGGGCCAACGTCCTGACTTTC.

The V and J genes are TRBV28 and TRBJ1-6, with D uncertain. Deletions cut 5 bases from V and 4 bases from J, with 12 bases between. Germline V lookup: CDR1 MDHEN, CDR2 SYDVKM. CDR3 size: 15 residues. CDR3 protein: CASSQVNLYNSPLHF. For the CDR3, the DNA is TGTGCCAGCAGTCAGGTTAACTTGTATAATTCACCCCTCCACTTT. The complete variable domain, with remaining parts taken from reference TRBV28 and TRBJ1-6, reads DVKVTQSSRYLVKRTGEKVFLECVQDMDHENMFWYRQDPGLGLRLIYFSYDVKMKEKGDIPEGYSVSREKKERFSLILESASTNQTSMYLCASSQVNLYNSPLHFGNGTRLTVT.

The V and J genes are TRBV19 and TRBJ1-5, with TRBD1 matching over 8 bases. CDR1 LNHDA and CDR2 SQIVND come from the germline V gene (reference sequence). The CDR3 covers 15 residues. The ends lost 10 bases at V and 5 bases at J; junction bases unmatched: 13. In DNA form, the CDR3 reads TGTGCCACCTCTGGACAGGGTGGGCGTCATCAGCCCCAGCATTTT. Translated: CATSGQGGRHQPQHF.

This clone was counted a single time. The chain uses TRBV19 and TRBJ1-6, with 7 bases lining up with TRBD1. V was pared by 4 bases and J by 7 bases, with 10 bases of the junction left unmatched. The CDR3 consists of 16 residues. Germline CDR1 reads LNHDA; CDR2 reads SQIVND (reference sequence). The CDR3 coding sequence is TGTGCCAGTAGTAACCGCAACAGGGGTCCGAATTCACCCCTCCACTTT. Its protein product is CASSNRNRGPNSPLHF.

The chain joins TRBV5-4 to TRBJ1-1, with no clear D. The CDR3 loop spans 13 amino acids. V lost 0 bases, J lost 0 bases, and 3 bases lay in between. Germline V lookup: CDR1 SGHNT, CDR2 YYREEE (reference sequence). The CDR3 sequence: CASSLDMNTEAFF. As DNA, the CDR3 is TGTGCCAGCAGCTTGGACATGAACACTGAAGCTTTCTTT.

The chain carries TRBV7-9 and TRBJ1-6, with 8 positions matching TRBD1. The CDR3 is 15 amino acids. Looked up from germline, CDR1 is SEHNR and CDR2 is FQNEAQ (reference sequence). V was clipped by 4 bases and J by 7 bases; unmatched bases: 6. CDR3 protein: CASSYTGGLNSPLHF. In nucleotides, the CDR3 is TGTGCCAGCAGCTATACAGGGGGTCTGAATTCACCCCTCCACTTT.

This rearrangement joins TRBV29-1 to TRBJ2-1; 9 nucleotides align to TRBD2. V shed 7 bases, J shed 3 bases, and the junction held 7 bases outside the gene matches. This CDR3 spans 14 amino acids. Germline V gives CDR1 SQVTM, CDR2 ANQGSEA. The CDR3 region is CSAEGTSLYNEQFF. CDR3 DNA sequence: TGCAGCGCCGAAGGGACTAGCCTCTACAATGAGCAGTTCTTC.

The chain employs TRBV28 and TRBJ1-2; D is ambiguous. The germline V and J ends were trimmed by 4 bases and 2 bases, with 5 bases remaining between them. This CDR3 is 12 amino acids long. CDR1 MDHEN and CDR2 SYDVKM come from the germline V gene. The CDR3 region is CASSSGNYGYTF. The CDR3 nucleotides are TGTGCCAGCAGTTCAGGAAACTATGGCTACACCTTC.

This sequence joins TRBV5-1 and TRBJ2-7; 12 positions match TRBD1. Trimming at V came to 4 bases and at J to 5 bases, leaving 4 bases not matched to a gene. This CDR3 is 14 amino acids long. Germline V lookup: CDR1 SGHRS, CDR2 YFSETQ. CDR3 in DNA: TGCGCCAGCAGCGCGGGGACAGGGGGCAACGAGCAGTACTTC. Protein product: CASSAGTGGNEQYF.

The gene calls are TRBV15 and TRBJ2-7, with D unclear. Between the trimmed V and J ends, which lost 0 bases and 3 bases, there was a span of 18 bases. This CDR3 has 17 residues. Per the germline V gene, CDR1 is LNHNV and CDR2 is YYDKDF (reference sequence). CDR3 nucleotides: TGTGCCACCAGCAGAGAATCCCCCAGATTTTCCGACTACGAGCAGTACTTC. Translated, it gives CATSRESPRFSDYEQYF.

In this sample, this clone turned up once. The CDR3 here is CASSVVNSLGTGELFF. CDR3 sequence (DNA): TGTGCCAGCAGCGTAGTGAATAGCCTGGGCACCGGGGAGCTGTTTTTT. This chain joins TRBV9 and TRBJ2-2; D is uncertain. Germline values: CDR1 SGDLS, CDR2 YYNGEE. V lost 0 bases to trimming and J lost 4 bases, with 13 bases between them. The CDR3 extends over 16 amino acids.

The chain is built from TRBV29-1 and TRBJ2-3; TRBD1 matches 9 bases. This CDR3 has 14 amino acids. Trimming took 5 bases from V and 2 from J; bases not matched to a gene: 5. CDR1 is SQVTM and CDR2 is ANQGSEA in the germline V gene. CDR3: CSVPTGGFTDTQYF. CDR3 in DNA: TGCAGCGTTCCGACAGGGGGATTCACAGATACGCAGTATTTT.

This clone has just one count. The chain joins TRBV27 to TRBJ1-5; TRBD1 matches at 12 bases. V lost 5 bases, J lost 2 bases, and 13 bases stayed unmatched. The CDR3 consists of 19 residues. CDR1 and CDR2 from the germline V gene are MNHEY and SMNVEV (reference sequence). The CDR3 nucleotides read TGTGCCAGCAGTATAAGGCGGGACAGGGGGCGAGTAGGCAATCAGCCCCAGCATTTT. Protein product: CASSIRRDRGRVGNQPQHF.

Details on this clone: The same CDR3 can be traced to other DNA sequences in this sample. This chain joins TRBV3-1 (or the pseudogene TRBV3-2) and TRBJ1-5, with unresolved D. V gave up 0 bases and J gave up 7 bases, with 7 bases separating them. This CDR3 is 13 amino acids long. Germline CDR1 reads LGHDT; CDR2 reads YNNKEL (reference sequence). This CDR3 is CASSQERGQPQHF. For the CDR3, the DNA is TGTGCCAGCAGCCAAGAACGCGGACAGCCCCAGCATTTT.

This clone was recorded only once. The chain links TRBV9 to TRBJ1-3; D might be TRBD1 (6 bases). Per germline, CDR1 SGDLS and CDR2 YYNGEE. Trimming took off 2 bases at V and 1 base at J, with 10 bases between the two ends. The CDR3 has 15 amino acids. The CDR3 region has the DNA TGTGCCAGCAGCGTGGCAGGGGTTTCTGGAAACACCATATATTTT. Its translation is CASSVAGVSGNTIYF.

The sample holds one count of this clone. The rearrangement uses TRBV7-2 and TRBJ2-5; 7 positions agree with TRBD1. Germline values: CDR1 SGHTA, CDR2 FQGNSA. The CDR3 has 15 amino acids. The J segment lost 2 bases and the V segment lost 1 base, leaving 4 bases of the junction unmatched. CDR3 in DNA: TGTGCCAGCAGCTTAGGGGGACAGCCGCAAGAGACCCAGTACTTC. Protein sequence: CASSLGGQPQETQYF.

The chain couples TRBV4-2 to TRBJ2-3, with 13 bases aligning to TRBD2. The CDR3 length is 14 residues. With V trimmed by 4 bases and J by 14 bases, 9 bases remained unmatched. In germline, CDR1 is LGHNA, CDR2 YNFKEQ. The CDR3 here is CASSPGTSGAKPYF. The CDR3 nucleotides read TGTGCCAGCAGCCCAGGGACTAGCGGGGCGAAGCCGTATTTT.

This chain links TRBV5-1 with TRBJ1-4; the D gene is possibly TRBD1 (6 bases). V was trimmed by 1 base and J by 4 bases, leaving 8 bases between them. CDR1 is SGHRS and CDR2 is YFSETQ in the germline V gene. The CDR3 covers 14 residues. CDR3 region: CASSLWDNNEKLFF. Here the CDR3 DNA reads TGCGCCAGCAGCTTGTGGGACAATAATGAAAAACTGTTTTTT. The full variable domain, with the rest looked up from reference TRBV5-1 and TRBJ1-4, is KAGVTQTPRYLIKTRGQQVTLSCSPISGHRSVSWYQQTPGQGLQFLFEYFSETQRNKGNFPGRFSGRQFSNSRSEMNVSTLELGDSALYLCASSLWDNNEKLFFGSGTQLSVL.

The gene calls are TRBV6-5 and TRBJ1-3, with D tentatively TRBD1 (5 bases). Deletions cut 6 bases from V and 4 bases from J, with 13 bases between. Germline V gene data show CDR1 as MNHEY and CDR2 as SVGAGI. The CDR3 loop spans 14 amino acids. CDR3 loop: CASRLTGSGNTIYF. In DNA, the CDR3 is TGTGCCAGCAGGTTAACAGGTTCGGGAAACACCATATATTTT.